Presented here are 3 T cell receptor beta chains from one specimen sequenced in a study of T cells in Graves' hyperthyroidism and ophthalmopathy. Authors of the study amplified TCR beta CDR3 regions from RNA transcripts. First-round RT-PCR with HTBI primers amplified the TCR CDR3 region. TCRdb used MiXCR to reprocess the multiplex PCR reads, holding one entry per CDR3 protein. The data show about 680,000 distinct CDR3 sequences, 35% seen once. Source material: blood. Every receptor here comes from a woman aged 40 to 50 with Graves' hyperthyroidism.

On this clonotype: A junction end diverges from the germline sequence, so it may reflect a read error. The chain has TRBV7-8 and TRBJ1-2, with D perhaps TRBD1 (6 bases). Germline V lookup: CDR1 SGHVS, CDR2 FQNEAQ. This CDR3 has 15 residues. The CDR3 loop is CASSQADRGGDGYTF. CDR3 DNA: TGCGCCAGCAGCCAAGCGGACAGAGGGGGAGATGGCTACACCTTC.

This clonotype has only a few counts. The chain has TRBV14 and TRBJ2-7; no clear D. The CDR3 is 15 amino acids. In germline, CDR1 is SGHDN, CDR2 FVKESK. V lost 1 base and J 3 bases, leaving 13 bases between the germline ends. CDR3 sequence (DNA): TGTGCCAGCAGCCAAGGAGTGGCGCCTCTCTACGAGCAGTACTTC. Its protein is CASSQGVAPLYEQYF.

The J gene is TRBJ2-1, the V gene TRBV7-8; the match to TRBD1 covers 10 bases. This CDR3 spans 18 amino acids. V shed 5 bases, J shed 6 bases, and the junction held 16 bases outside the gene matches. Germline loops: CDR1 SGHVS, CDR2 FQNEAQ. The CDR3 spells CASSVSLSGQGMFNEQFF. Here the CDR3 DNA reads TGTGCCAGCAGCGTATCACTATCGGGACAGGGGATGTTCAATGAGCAGTTCTTC.